The clone carrying this TCR beta chain was picked up many times. Moderate-to-severe activity, CAS ≥3, NOSPECS ≥4 and a duration under 3 months were seen in donors with ophthalmopathy. No donor had other autoimmune disease, uncontrolled infection, pregnancy or lactation. Amplified TCR beta CDR3 regions were obtained using RNA transcripts as template. HTBI-primed first-round RT-PCR preceded second-round multiplex PCR. TCRdb called the multiplex PCR reads again in MiXCR, with one record for every CDR3 protein. The sample contains some 520,000 distinct CDR3 sequences, around 14% of which appear only once. The data belong to a study of Graves' ophthalmopathy and Graves' hyperthyroidism. About the study: Blood was drawn at initial diagnosis, before any treatment.

V dropped 6 bases and J dropped 2; count of bases not matched to a gene: 2. This CDR3 region has 13 residues. Sequencing was carried out using blood. This chain links TRBV12-3 or TRBV12-4 with TRBJ2-5; 8 bases are shared with TRBD1. This receptor was obtained from a woman in her twenties or thirties with Graves' ophthalmopathy. Written as DNA, the CDR3 is TGTGCCAGCAGATGGACAGGGCAAGAGACCCAGTACTTC. Protein product: CASRWTGQETQYF.